This TCR beta chain was sequenced for a study of blood T cell repertoires in COVID-19. Looking at the study overall: Acute and convalescent COVID-19 samples came from the United States, Italy and Spain. Nucleic acid was either cDNA or gDNA, and it came from T cells, B-cell-depleted T cells, or PBMCs.

Germline CDR1 reads LGHNA; CDR2 reads YNFKEQ. This CDR3 contains 17 residues. Trimming took 0 bases from V and 2 from J; bases not matched to a gene: 9. Profiled with immunoSEQ multiplex PCR; TCRdb holds only in-frame clones, not every one. The top ten hold 6.5% to 8% of the sample, which has approximately 68,000 clones, around 86% seen once. Input material: peripheral blood. The receptor was isolated from a man aged 50-59 years with active COVID-19. V gene TRBV4-2 combines with J gene TRBJ2-5; 7 bases agree with TRBD2. CDR3 residues: CASSQEGAGVMQETQYF. The DNA for the CDR3 is TGTGCCAGCAGCCAAGAAGGGGCGGGAGTAATGCAAGAGACCCAGTACTTC.